This T cell receptor (beta chain) is from a study of T cells in Graves' hyperthyroidism and ophthalmopathy. General study points: Ophthalmopathy got predicted by the model a median about 6.5 months before its onset. The blood repertoire included most of the expanded thyroid clonotypes above 0.001.

This clonotype was picked up many times. The target antigen is unknown. The TCR beta CDR3 regions underwent amplification using RNA transcripts as the source. Researchers ran a first-round RT-PCR on the TCR CDR3 using the HTBI primer set. From the multiplex PCR reads, TCRdb called clonotypes with MiXCR, one entry per CDR3 protein. The top ten hold just under 8.5% of the sample, which has some 600,000 distinct CDR3 sequences, just over 45% seen once. From germline, CDR1 is ENHRY and CDR2 SYGVKD. CDR3 size: 17 residues. V lost 0 bases, J lost 4 bases, and 16 bases lay in between. The study enrolled patients aged 18 to 65 with newly diagnosed hyperthyroidism of under 2 months' duration.

Sequencing was done on a sample of peripheral blood or thyroid tissue (not recorded which). This rearrangement joins TRBV10-3 to TRBJ1-5; TRBD1 is a possible D gene (5 bases). The TCR was taken from a woman aged 18 to 35 with Graves' hyperthyroidism. CDR3 DNA: TGTGCCATCAGTGAGTCGTTCCAGGGAGGCAAAAATCAGCCCCAGCATTTT. Amino acid sequence: CAISESFQGGKNQPQHF.